These 25 T cell receptor beta chains share one sample of origin, sequenced in a study of neurological immune-mediated disorders. TCRdb fed the 5' RACE reads into MiXCR, producing one record per CDR3 protein. The repertoire has about 35,000 distinct CDR3 sequences, about 3.8% of them found once; the top ten carry roughly 2%. The specimen was PBMCs. All receptors derive from a man aged 30 to 39 with multiple sclerosis.

Many counts were recorded for this clonotype. The chain recombines TRBV7-6 with TRBJ2-5; D gene unclear. The CDR3 has 13 residues. V was clipped by 5 bases and J by 5 bases, with 12 bases between them. CDR1 SGHVS and CDR2 FNYEAQ come from the germline V gene. The CDR3 DNA is TGTGCCAGCAGCCCAGACCGCAGGGAGACCCAGTACTTC. It encodes CASSPDRRETQYF.

This clonotype showed up just a few times. V and J are TRBV6-5 and TRBJ1-1; D is undetermined. Trimming shortened V by 5 bases and J by 2 bases, and 9 bases separated the two germline ends. The CDR3 is 13 amino acids. Germline lookup yields CDR1 MNHEY and CDR2 SVGAGI. Here the CDR3 reads CASSREVNTEAFF. The CDR3, as DNA: TGTGCCAGCAGTAGAGAAGTAAACACTGAAGCTTTCTTT.

The table lists this clonotype with many counts. V and J are TRBV7-2 and TRBJ1-2, with D maybe TRBD1 (5 bases). Germline V lookup: CDR1 SGHTA, CDR2 FQGNSA. V was clipped by 4 bases and J by 3 bases, with 6 bases between them. The CDR3 contains 12 residues. CDR3 amino acids: CASSSGHYGYTF. The DNA of the CDR3 is TGTGCCAGCAGCTCGGGACACTATGGCTACACCTTC.

In its sample, this clonotype was seen many times. The chain uses TRBV7-6 and TRBJ1-1; D ambiguous. The CDR3 length is 19 residues. Trimming removed 0 bases at V and 0 bases at J, with 20 bases between. Germline CDR1 reads SGHVS; CDR2 reads FNYEAQ. CDR3 nucleotides: TGTGCCAGCAGCTTAGCGTTGTCAGAGGACGGTTCGGTGAACACTGAAGCTTTCTTT. Translated, it gives CASSLALSEDGSVNTEAFF.

This clonotype was seen repeatedly, ten times or more. The rearrangement joins TRBV3-1 to TRBJ2-3; 7 positions match TRBD2. Germline V CDR1 and CDR2: LGHDT, YNNKEL (reference sequence). Trimming at V came to 3 bases and at J to 3 bases, leaving 6 bases not matched to a gene. The CDR3 totals 15 residues. The CDR3 here is CASSQGRGETDTQYF. Here the CDR3 DNA reads TGTGCCAGCAGCCAGGGTCGGGGGGAGACAGATACGCAGTATTTT.

This clonotype was seen ten or more times. The V and J genes are TRBV21-1 and TRBJ2-7; the D call in the table, TRBD1, was not verified against the DNA. TRBV21-1 is a pseudogene locus. The CDR3 runs to 17 residues. The CDR3, as DNA: TGTGCCAGCAGCGGGCCCCCTGGGGGTTGGCATCCCTACGAGCAGTACTTC. Its translation is CASSGPPGGWHPYEQYF.

This clonotype has a count of ten or more. V usage is TRBV20-1 and J usage is TRBJ2-3; D is ambiguous. V was shortened by 5 bases and J by 2 bases, with 8 bases between the two germline ends. The germline V gene has CDR1 DFQATT and CDR2 SNEGSKA (reference sequence). The CDR3 spans 12 residues. CDR3 DNA: TGCAGTGCTGGACCAAACACAGATACGCAGTATTTT. This encodes CSAGPNTDTQYF.

This clonotype was seen more than once but under ten times. CDR3 bases: TGCAGTGCTAGGGGCCCCGACCGTCAGGGGGGAAGGCCTGAAGCTTTCTTT. Encoded protein: CSARGPDRQGGRPEAFF. This chain uses TRBV20-1 with TRBJ1-1; 7 nucleotides align to TRBD1. Trimming removed 3 bases from V and 6 bases from J; junction bases left unmatched: 19. Germline CDR1 and CDR2: DFQATT and SNEGSKA (reference sequence). The CDR3 length is 17 residues.

This clonotype was recorded many times. The gene calls are TRBV4-1 and TRBJ2-1, with TRBD1 as a possible D gene (5 bases). Germline-derived CDR1 and CDR2 are MGHRA and YSYEKL. This CDR3 region has 17 residues. V was shortened by 5 bases and J by 0 bases, with 17 bases between the two germline ends. The CDR3 coding sequence is TGCGCCAGCAGCGAACTCCAGGGCAGACGCTCCTACAATGAGCAGTTCTTC. Its translation: CASSELQGRRSYNEQFF.

This clonotype showed up just a few times. V is TRBV20-1 and J is TRBJ2-7; D is possibly TRBD2 (6 bases). Per the germline V gene, CDR1 is DFQATT and CDR2 is SNEGSKA (reference sequence). V was trimmed by 8 bases and J by 3 bases, leaving 17 bases between them. This CDR3 is built from 13 residues. Written as DNA, the CDR3 is TGCAGTCACCTCCCGGGGGACTTCTACGAGCAGTACTTC. Its translation is CSHLPGDFYEQYF.

Ten or more counts support this clonotype. V is TRBV12-5 and J is TRBJ2-5, with 8 nucleotides matching TRBD1. V shed 7 bases, J shed 5 bases, and the junction held 3 bases outside the gene matches. The CDR3 length is 12 residues. The germline CDR1 and CDR2 sequences are LGHNT and FRNRAP. CDR3: CASASGGETQYF. The CDR3, as DNA: TGTGCTAGTGCCTCAGGGGGCGAGACCCAGTACTTC.

This clonotype has at least ten counts. The CDR3 is CASSLVGYEQYF. The DNA of the CDR3 is TGTGCCAGCAGCTTAGTTGGCTACGAGCAGTACTTC. The chain employs TRBV7-6 and TRBJ2-7; D ambiguous. Looked up from germline, CDR1 is SGHVS and CDR2 is FNYEAQ. The CDR3 contains 12 residues. Between the trimmed V and J ends, which lost 1 base and 3 bases, there was a span of 4 bases.

This clonotype came up many times. The chain has TRBV7-8 and TRBJ1-5, with unresolved D. The CDR3 length is 13 residues. Trimming took off 2 bases at V and 5 bases at J, with 7 bases between the two ends. Germline V gene lookup returns CDR1 SGHVS and CDR2 FQNEAQ. CDR3 amino acids: CASSLNGDQPQHF. The CDR3 nucleotides read TGTGCCAGCAGCTTAAACGGGGATCAGCCCCAGCATTTT.

In this sample, this clonotype turned up many times. J is TRBJ2-5 and V is TRBV21-1; TRBD1, the table's D call, was not compared with the DNA. TRBV21-1 counts as a pseudogene. This CDR3 comprises 15 residues. CDR3 DNA: TGTGCCAGCCCGCCCAGCTCGGGCTTAAGGGAGACCCAGTACTTC. Its translation is CASPPSSGLRETQYF.

There are many counts of this clonotype. V is TRBV4-3 and J is TRBJ1-4; 9 nucleotides agree with TRBD1. Germline CDR1 LGHNA, CDR2 YSLEER. V lost 1 base and J lost 7; bases outside the gene matches: 7. CDR3 length: 16 amino acids. The CDR3 region is CASSQGDRGRGEKLFF. CDR3 nucleotides: TGCGCCAGCAGCCAAGGAGACAGGGGGAGAGGTGAAAAACTGTTTTTT.

This clonotype was detected ten times or more. This chain's CDR3 is CASSQSEGKETQYF. The DNA of the CDR3 is TGTGCCAGCAGCCAATCGGAGGGGAAAGAGACCCAGTACTTC. The chain uses TRBV3-1 and TRBJ2-5, with a weak D call TRBD2 (6 bases). CDR1 and CDR2 from the germline V gene are LGHDT and YNNKEL (reference sequence). V was pared by 2 bases and J by 3 bases, with 10 bases between. This CDR3 contains 14 residues.

This clonotype was detected many times. The chain recombines TRBV29-1 with TRBJ1-1, with D perhaps TRBD1 (6 bases). From germline, CDR1 is SQVTM and CDR2 ANQGSEA. The V end lost 5 bases, the J end lost 3 bases, and 13 bases lay between the germline ends. The CDR3 runs to 13 residues. In DNA, the CDR3 is TGCAGCGTTACAGGGAGGGTTCACACTGAAGCTTTCTTT. It encodes CSVTGRVHTEAFF.

For this clonotype: This may arise from a read error, as a much more abundant clone is one base away. V and J are TRBV20-1 and TRBJ2-5, with 8 bases fitting TRBD1. The CDR3 totals 13 residues. Per germline, CDR1 DFQATT and CDR2 SNEGSKA (reference sequence). J was trimmed by 3 bases and V by 7 bases; bases with no gene match: 7. CDR3 in amino acids: CSEKGQAKETQYF. In DNA form, the CDR3 reads TGCAGTGAAAAGGGACAGGCCAAAGAGACCCAGTACTTC.

This clonotype came up many times. The chain is built from TRBV20-1 and TRBJ1-2; D gene unclear. CDR1 and CDR2 from the germline V gene are DFQATT and SNEGSKA (reference sequence). Trimming left V 6 bases short and J 7 bases short, with 9 bases between. This CDR3 is 10 amino acids long. CDR3 coding DNA: TGCAGTGCCAACCTTCGTGGCTACACCTTC. Amino acids: CSANLRGYTF.

Ten or more counts support this clonotype. The chain recombines TRBV12-3 or TRBV12-4 with TRBJ1-5; D gene ambiguous. V was shortened by 5 bases and J by 1 base, with 9 bases between the two germline ends. The CDR3 is 14 residues long. CDR3 coding DNA: TGTGCCAGCAGTCCTACACAAAGCAATCAGCCCCAGCATTTT. Its protein is CASSPTQSNQPQHF.

Only a few counts were recorded for this clonotype. The chain combines TRBV6-5 with TRBJ1-4, with D possibly matching TRBD1 (5 bases). Trimming removed 0 bases at V and 0 bases at J, with 14 bases between. This CDR3 contains 18 residues. Germline V gene sequence: CDR1 MNHEY, CDR2 SVGAGI. CDR3 coding DNA: TGTGCCAGCAGTTACTCGACTGGGGGAATTACAACTAATGAAAAACTGTTTTTT. Protein sequence: CASSYSTGGITTNEKLFF.

Ten or more counts support this clonotype. CDR3: CASSLSGAKNIQYF. Written as DNA, the CDR3 is TGCGCCAGCAGCTTGTCGGGGGCCAAAAACATTCAGTACTTC. V and J are TRBV5-1 and TRBJ2-4, with D possibly being TRBD2 (5 bases). The CDR3 is 14 residues long. Trimming left V 1 base short and J 1 base short, with 6 bases between. Looked up from germline, CDR1 is SGHRS and CDR2 is YFSETQ.

This clonotype has ten or more counts. The chain recombines TRBV5-5 with TRBJ1-5; D is perhaps TRBD1 (5 bases). This CDR3 contains 14 residues. Deletions cut 5 bases from V and 3 bases from J, with 12 bases between. CDR1 SGHKS and CDR2 YYEKEE come from the germline V gene (reference sequence). The chain's CDR3 is CASSLWGDNQPQHF. CDR3 in DNA: TGTGCCAGCAGTCTTTGGGGGGACAATCAGCCCCAGCATTTT.

This clonotype has ten or more counts. The chain carries TRBV11-3 and TRBJ2-1, with unresolved D. Looked up from germline, CDR1 is SGHNT and CDR2 is YENEEA. Trimming left V 5 bases short and J 3 bases short, with 11 bases between. There are 14 residues in the CDR3. CDR3 DNA: TGTGCCAGCAGCCCTCATAGGGTCTACAATGAGCAGTTCTTC. Protein product: CASSPHRVYNEQFF.

The J gene is TRBJ2-1, the V gene TRBV5-1; TRBD1 agrees at 7 bases. Germline CDR1 reads SGHRS; CDR2 reads YFSETQ. Trimming removed 4 bases from V and 5 bases from J; junction bases left unmatched: 6. CDR3 length equals 14 residues. CDR3 sequence: CASSLTGTNNEQFF. The CDR3 nucleotides are TGCGCCAGCAGCCTGACAGGGACCAACAATGAGCAGTTCTTC.